These 26 T cell receptor beta chains were sequenced from one sample in a study of T cells in Graves' hyperthyroidism and ophthalmopathy. Amplified TCR beta CDR3 regions derived from RNA transcripts. The HTBI primer set drove a first-round RT-PCR of the TCR CDR3. TCRdb reanalysed the multiplex PCR reads using MiXCR and keeps one entry per CDR3 protein. Here the sample spans approximately 640,000 distinct CDR3 sequences, roughly 45% being singletons. Sequencing was performed on peripheral blood or thyroid tissue (not recorded which). Receptors originate from an adult man with Graves' disease, either hyperthyroidism or ophthalmopathy (not recorded which).

This chain uses TRBV20-1 with TRBJ1-5, with a possible D match to TRBD1 (6 bases). The CDR3 is made up of 15 amino acids. Trimming stripped 1 base from V and 3 bases from J, with 13 bases between. The germline V gene encodes CDR1 DFQATT and CDR2 SNEGSKA (reference sequence). This CDR3 is CSARVAGAVNQPQHF. The CDR3 coding sequence is TGCAGTGCTAGAGTAGCGGGGGCCGTCAATCAGCCCCAGCATTTT.

This chain connects TRBV7-9 to TRBJ1-1; no reliable D call. Trimming left V 5 bases short and J 0 bases short, with 10 bases between. This CDR3 contains 14 residues. Per germline, CDR1 SEHNR and CDR2 FQNEAQ (reference sequence). The CDR3 reads CASSLHLVNTEAFF. DNA of the CDR3: TGTGCCAGCAGCCTGCACCTAGTGAACACTGAAGCTTTCTTT.

This clonotype was seen many times. V gene TRBV2 combines with J gene TRBJ1-3; D is unclear. V lost 5 bases to trimming and J lost 0 bases, with 11 bases between them. The CDR3 runs 15 residues. The germline CDR1 and CDR2 sequences are SNHLY and FYNNEI. The CDR3 DNA reads as TGTGCCAGCAGTCCTAGACTCAACTCTGGAAACACCATATATTTT. This encodes CASSPRLNSGNTIYF.

The chain is built from TRBV11-2 and TRBJ2-5, with D maybe TRBD2 (7 bases). The CDR3 is 15 residues long. Germline CDR1 reads SGHAT; CDR2 reads FQNNGV. Trimming left V 5 bases short and J 3 bases short, with 16 bases between. The CDR3 DNA reads TGTGCCAGCAGCGTAGGGGGGGGCAGAGAAGAGACCCAGTACTTC. Translating it yields CASSVGGGREETQYF.

This clonotype has only one observation. The chain uses TRBV9 and TRBJ1-2, with unresolved D. Germline values: CDR1 SGDLS, CDR2 YYNGEE. The V end was cut by 4 bases, the J end by 8 bases, with 24 bases between. This CDR3 comprises 16 residues. Here the CDR3 reads CASSPRLGLEARGYTF. The CDR3 DNA is TGTGCCAGCAGCCCCAGACTCGGATTGGAAGCGCGAGGCTACACCTTC.

The chain is built from TRBV29-1 and TRBJ1-2; the match to TRBD1 covers 7 bases. Per the germline V gene, CDR1 is SQVTM and CDR2 is ANQGSEA. Unmatched junction bases numbered 3, after V lost 1 base and J lost 7 bases. CDR3 size: 12 residues. The CDR3 here is CSVEGDSGGYTF. CDR3 sequence (DNA): TGCAGCGTTGAAGGGGACAGTGGTGGCTACACCTTC.

The chain couples TRBV18 to TRBJ2-5; D gene uncertain. This CDR3 comprises 14 residues. The V end was cut by 3 bases, the J end by 2 bases, with 10 bases between. Germline V CDR1 and CDR2: KGHSH, LQKENI. CDR3 bases: TGTGCCAGCTCACCGGGCCGGAATCAAGAGACCCAGTACTTC. Protein product: CASSPGRNQETQYF.

The chain links TRBV20-1 to TRBJ2-5; a weak D match, TRBD1 (7 bases). With 3 bases removed from V and 4 bases from J, the gap between germline ends came to 24 bases. The CDR3 totals 17 residues. Germline V gene data show CDR1 as DFQATT and CDR2 as SNEGSKA (reference sequence). DNA of the CDR3: TGCAGTGCTAGCGCCTGGCGGACCAGGGGGGATGTAGAGACCCAGTACTTC. Its translation is CSASAWRTRGDVETQYF.

The V gene is TRBV6-1, the J gene TRBJ1-3, with 9 nucleotides matching TRBD1. V gave up 6 bases and J gave up 4 bases; unmatched junction bases: 7. Per the germline V gene, CDR1 is MNHNS and CDR2 is SASEGT. CDR3 length: 15 residues. CDR3 coding DNA: TGTGCCAGCAGAGCCCCCGGGACAGGGGGAAACACCATATATTTT. As protein: CASRAPGTGGNTIYF.

This clonotype came up a few times. The chain uses TRBV7-9 and TRBJ2-7; D might be TRBD1 or TRBD2, each matching 5 bases. V was shortened by 5 bases and J by 2 bases, with 16 bases between the two germline ends. Germline assignment: CDR1 SEHNR and CDR2 FQNEAQ (reference sequence). This CDR3 is 15 amino acids long. The CDR3 bases are TGTGCCAGCAGCGACCGGGACCAAACCCCCTACGAGCAGTACTTC. Amino acid sequence: CASSDRDQTPYEQYF.

This clonotype was counted a few times. This chain's CDR3 is CASSRKTADLYNSPLHF. The CDR3 DNA is TGTGCCAGCAGCCGAAAGACAGCGGATCTATATAATTCACCCCTCCACTTT. The V gene is TRBV14, the J gene TRBJ1-6, with D tentatively TRBD1 (5 bases). The germline gives CDR1 SGHDN, CDR2 FVKESK. The ends were cut back, 4 bases at V and 4 bases at J, with 17 bases in the middle. CDR3 length: 17 amino acids.

The chain is built from TRBV5-1 and TRBJ2-7, with D perhaps TRBD1 (6 bases). Germline V gene sequence: CDR1 SGHRS, CDR2 YFSETQ. The CDR3 extends over 14 amino acids. Trimming pared 2 bases from V and 5 bases from J, leaving 14 bases between. The chain's CDR3 is CASSFLTGSHEQYF. The CDR3 coding sequence is TGCGCCAGCAGCTTCCTAACAGGGTCCCACGAGCAGTACTTC.

This clonotype was counted ten times or more. V and J are TRBV10-3 and TRBJ1-1; a weak D match, TRBD1 (6 bases). Trimming took 11 bases from V and 6 from J, leaving 19 bases between them. The CDR3 contains 13 residues. Per the germline V gene, CDR1 is ENHRY and CDR2 is SYGVKD. CDR3 in amino acids: CAVQQGIQSEAFF. The CDR3 bases are TGTGCCGTCCAGCAGGGGATCCAATCTGAAGCTTTCTTT.

The rearrangement uses TRBV7-2 and TRBJ1-2, with TRBD1 matching 8 bases. CDR1 and CDR2 from the germline V gene are SGHTA and FQGNSA. V was pared by 5 bases and J by 8 bases, with 13 bases of the junction left unmatched. This CDR3 spans 15 amino acids. The CDR3 sequence: CASSLDRGALIGYTF. CDR3 in DNA: TGTGCCAGCAGCCTAGACAGGGGCGCCCTGATAGGCTACACCTTC.

This clonotype was detected many times. J is TRBJ2-2 and V is TRBV25-1; TRBD2 is a possible D gene (6 bases). This CDR3 comprises 15 residues. CDR1 MGHDK and CDR2 SYGVNS come from the germline V gene. Trimming removed 4 bases from V and 5 bases from J, with 14 bases in between. The CDR3 bases are TGTGCCAGCAGTGGTGGCGGGATTGGGACCGGGGAGCTGTTTTTT. This codes for CASSGGGIGTGELFF.

This clonotype was seen at least ten times. The gene calls are TRBV6-1 and TRBJ2-7; D is possibly TRBD2 (6 bases). Germline-derived CDR1 and CDR2 are MNHNS and SASEGT. The ends were cut back, 4 bases at V and 1 base at J, with 11 bases in the middle. This CDR3 is built from 14 residues. CDR3 bases: TGTGCCAGCAGTGCCACTAGCTCATCCTACGAGCAGTACTTC. Its protein product is CASSATSSSYEQYF.

The chain uses TRBV27 and TRBJ1-2; possible D gene TRBD1, 6 bases. CDR1 and CDR2 from the germline V gene are MNHEY and SMNVEV (reference sequence). This CDR3 is 15 amino acids long. V lost 2 bases and J lost 4, with 14 bases in between. The CDR3 DNA follows: TGTGCCAGCAGTTTAACTTCCGGGGGCGGCTATGGCTACACCTTC. Protein: CASSLTSGGGYGYTF.

This clonotype was counted between two and nine times. This chain uses TRBV29-1 with TRBJ1-1; 10 nucleotides line up with TRBD1. The J segment lost 1 base and the V segment lost 6 bases, leaving 11 bases of the junction unmatched. CDR1 is SQVTM and CDR2 is ANQGSEA in the germline V gene. The CDR3 totals 16 residues. The DNA for the CDR3 is TGCAGCGTAGTTGACAGGGGGCACGTTCGGAACACTGAAGCTTTCTTT. This translates into CSVVDRGHVRNTEAFF.

CDR3 coding DNA: TGTGCCAGCAGTAAGACAGGGGATCACACTGAAGCTTTCTTT. Translation: CASSKTGDHTEAFF. The chain links TRBV12-3 or TRBV12-4 to TRBJ1-1, with TRBD1 identical over 8 bases. The V gene end was trimmed by 5 bases and the J gene end by 3 bases; junction bases not matched to a gene: 5. The CDR3 is 14 amino acids.

This clonotype was found many times. The V and J genes are TRBV7-9 and TRBJ1-5; 7 nucleotides match TRBD1. The CDR3 sequence is 14 residues long. With V trimmed by 1 base and J by 5 bases, 2 bases remained unmatched. Germline CDR1 SEHNR, CDR2 FQNEAQ (reference sequence). In DNA, the CDR3 is TGTGCCAGCAGCTTAGGACAGGGAGATCAGCCCCAGCATTTT. It encodes CASSLGQGDQPQHF.

As for this clonotype: Since no conserved phenylalanine or tryptophan closes the CDR3, a read error is the likely cause. The chain uses TRBV29-1 and TRBJ1-1, with TRBD1 matching 8 bases. Germline V gene data show CDR1 as SQVTM and CDR2 as ANQGSEA. The CDR3 is 13 residues long. The CDR3 sequence: CSSRQGQDTEAFL. DNA for the CDR3: TGCAGCTCCCGACAGGGGCAGGACACCGAAGCTTTCCTT.

The chain is built from TRBV12-5 and TRBJ1-1, with D hard to call. Germline CDR1 is LGHNT and CDR2 is FRNRAP. The CDR3 loop spans 12 amino acids. V was trimmed by 6 bases and J by 3 bases, leaving 8 bases between them. The CDR3 region has the DNA TGTGCTAGTGGCCTCGAGGACACTGAAGCTTTCTTT. Protein product: CASGLEDTEAFF.

The chain employs TRBV2 and TRBJ2-5; TRBD2 matches 14 bases. Germline V CDR1 and CDR2: SNHLY, FYNNEI. CDR3 size: 21 residues. The J segment lost 4 bases and the V segment lost 0 bases, leaving 16 bases of the junction unmatched. The CDR3 sequence: CASSEALGTSGSWGIRETQYF. DNA for the CDR3: TGTGCCAGCAGTGAAGCGCTCGGGACTAGCGGGAGTTGGGGGATCCGAGAGACCCAGTACTTC.

As regards this clonotype: Given a much more abundant clone one base away, this may be a read error. The chain employs TRBV10-3 and TRBJ2-7; TRBD1 matches 9 bases. CDR3 length equals 13 residues. The ends lost 8 bases at V and 2 bases at J; junction bases unmatched: 4. Germline CDR1 and CDR2: ENHRY and SYGVKD. This CDR3 is CAIVDRGPYEQYF. CDR3 sequence (DNA): TGTGCCATCGTGGACAGGGGTCCCTACGAGCAGTACTTC.

The genes are TRBV25-1 and TRBJ1-1; D is uncertain. The CDR3 runs 13 residues. In germline, CDR1 is MGHDK, CDR2 SYGVNS. The DNA of the CDR3 is TGTGCTAGTGGTTTTACGGCGAACACTGAAGCTTTCTTT. Protein sequence: CASGFTANTEAFF.

The rearrangement joins TRBV5-4 to TRBJ2-7; D gene unclear. This CDR3 has 13 amino acids. V was cut by 0 bases and J by 2 bases, with 6 bases left in between. CDR1 SGHNT and CDR2 YYREEE come from the germline V gene (reference sequence). In nucleotides, the CDR3 is TGTGCCAGCAGCTTGGATGAGGCCTACGAGCAGTACTTC. Translation gives CASSLDEAYEQYF. The full variable domain, with the rest looked up from reference TRBV5-4 and TRBJ2-7, is ETGVTQSPTHLIKTRGQQVTLRCSSQSGHNTVSWYQQALGQGPQFIFQYYREEENGRGNFPPRFSGLQFPNYSSELNVNALELDDSALYLCASSLDEAYEQYFGPGTRLTVT.